This entry lists 21 T cell receptor beta chains sequenced from one sample in a study of cytomegalovirus exposure and HLA in healthy donors. 60 Vbeta and 13 Jbeta primers were used in PCR. TCRdb's copy holds only in-frame clones and misses some; the assay was immunoSEQ multiplex PCR. The table lists more than 90,000 clones, about 80% of them singletons. Sample: PBMCs. The receptors shown here come from a man aged 35-49 years in good health and CMV-seronegative.

The V gene is TRBV28, the J gene TRBJ2-5; D may be TRBD2 (6 bases). The length of the CDR3 is 16 residues. Per germline, CDR1 MDHEN and CDR2 SYDVKM. The germline V and J ends were trimmed by 6 bases and 2 bases, with 19 bases remaining between them. CDR3 sequence reads: CASSAPKGTRQETQYF. The CDR3, as DNA: TGTGCCAGCAGCGCTCCCAAAGGGACTCGGCAAGAGACCCAGTACTTC.

This sequence joins TRBV19 and TRBJ1-2, with TRBD1 matching 11 bases. The CDR3 has 14 residues. Germline V gene sequence: CDR1 LNHDA, CDR2 SQIVND (reference sequence). The J segment lost 6 bases and the V segment lost 6 bases, leaving 6 bases of the junction unmatched. CDR3 DNA sequence: TGTGCCAGTAGCCTGCCGGGACAGGGGGATGGCTACACCTTC. This translates into CASSLPGQGDGYTF.

This chain uses TRBV4-2 with TRBJ2-3; tentatively, D is TRBD2 (7 bases). Trimming stripped 0 bases from V and 5 bases from J, with 12 bases between. This CDR3 contains 15 residues. Germline V gene sequence: CDR1 LGHNA, CDR2 YNFKEQ. This CDR3 is CASSQDAGAGDTQYF. CDR3 DNA: TGTGCCAGCAGCCAAGATGCGGGGGCGGGAGATACGCAGTATTTT.

V gene TRBV25-1 combines with J gene TRBJ1-5, with TRBD1 as a possible D gene (6 bases). This CDR3 is built from 12 residues. Between the trimmed V and J ends, which lost 5 bases and 6 bases, there was a span of 8 bases. Per the germline V gene, CDR1 is MGHDK and CDR2 is SYGVNS. For the CDR3, the DNA is TGTGCCAGCAGTACAGGGAGTCAGCCCCAGCATTTT. It translates to CASSTGSQPQHF.

The chain joins TRBV6-6 to TRBJ1-6; 8 positions agree with TRBD1. CDR1 is MNHNY and CDR2 is SVGAGI in the germline V gene (reference sequence). V shed 6 bases and J 8 bases; nucleotides not matched to a gene: 6. CDR3 length: 14 residues. CDR3 sequence (DNA): TGTGCCAGCAGAATTGCAGGGGGCGATTCACCCCTCCACTTT. Amino acids: CASRIAGGDSPLHF.

The table lists this clone with many counts. This chain links TRBV7-3 with TRBJ2-1; 8 bases align to TRBD2. CDR3 length: 18 amino acids. V lost 1 base, J lost 6 bases, and 14 bases stayed unmatched. CDR1 and CDR2 (germline): SGHTA, FQGTGA. The CDR3: CASSLKGYSGVPPNEQFF. The CDR3 DNA sequence: TGTGCCAGCAGCTTAAAAGGGTATAGCGGGGTGCCTCCCAATGAGCAGTTCTTC.

The J gene is TRBJ1-5, the V gene TRBV5-6; tentatively, D is TRBD1 (6 bases). CDR1 and CDR2 (germline): SGHDT, YYEEEE. The CDR3 totals 15 residues. V shed 0 bases and J shed 4 bases, with 11 bases lying between them. The CDR3 region has the DNA TGTGCCAGCAGCTTGGGGGCCAGGGGTAATCAGCCCCAGCATTTT. Translation gives CASSLGARGNQPQHF.

This clone was seen a few times. This sequence joins TRBV7-6 and TRBJ1-5; maybe TRBD1 (5 bases). Germline V CDR1 and CDR2: SGHVS, FNYEAQ. V dropped 0 bases and J dropped 0 bases, with 9 bases sitting between them. The CDR3 is 16 amino acids. The DNA for the CDR3 is TGTGCCAGCAGCTTAGCGGCAGGGCATAGCAATCAGCCCCAGCATTTT. Protein product: CASSLAAGHSNQPQHF.

The chain links TRBV5-4 to TRBJ1-1; D remains unclear. Germline CDR1 is SGHNT and CDR2 is YYREEE (reference sequence). V shed 0 bases and J shed 4 bases, with 7 bases lying between them. The CDR3 is 13 amino acids. For the CDR3, the DNA is TGTGCCAGCAGCTTGGGGGCCTCCACTGAAGCTTTCTTT. Translated: CASSLGASTEAFF.

The chain has TRBV2 and TRBJ1-1; the D gene is possibly TRBD1 (5 bases). This CDR3 contains 15 residues. The V end lost 0 bases, the J end lost 4 bases, and 12 bases lay between the germline ends. Germline assignment: CDR1 SNHLY and CDR2 FYNNEI. The CDR3 nucleotides read TGTGCCAGCAGTGAAGCGAGCAGGGTTGGCACTGAAGCTTTCTTT. Protein product: CASSEASRVGTEAFF.

This sequence joins TRBV29-1 and TRBJ1-1; D is unclear. V shed 7 bases and J shed 1 base, with 13 bases lying between them. The CDR3 consists of 13 residues. Germline V gene sequence: CDR1 SQVTM, CDR2 ANQGSEA. CDR3 nucleotides: TGCAGCGCCCGGTCCCGAGGGAACACTGAAGCTTTCTTT. Translating it yields CSARSRGNTEAFF.

The chain has TRBV30 and TRBJ2-2; weak D call: TRBD2 (6 bases). The CDR3 sequence is 16 residues long. V was cut by 4 bases and J by 8 bases, with 23 bases left in between. CDR1 and CDR2 from the germline V gene are GTSNPN and SVGIG (reference sequence). The CDR3, as DNA: TGTGCCTGGAAAAGGCGGGCGTTGGCCGGGGGAGGGGAGCTGTTTTTT. This codes for CAWKRRALAGGGELFF.

CDR3 in DNA: TGTGCCAGCAGCTCAGGACTAGCGGAGTGGGAGACCCAGTACTTC. Translating it yields CASSSGLAEWETQYF. V is TRBV7-9 and J is TRBJ2-5; 10 bases are shared with TRBD2. This CDR3 is 15 amino acids long. J lost 5 bases, V lost 4 bases, and 7 bases had no gene match. The V gene's germline CDR1 is SEHNR and CDR2 FQNEAQ (reference sequence).

The chain couples TRBV28 to TRBJ1-2; D might be TRBD1 (5 bases). The germline gives CDR1 MDHEN, CDR2 SYDVKM. Trimming took off 3 bases at V and 3 bases at J, with 14 bases between the two ends. This CDR3 contains 15 residues. This CDR3 reads CASSFRDGAHYGYTF. The CDR3 DNA is TGTGCCAGCAGTTTTAGGGATGGGGCGCACTATGGCTACACCTTC.

This sequence joins TRBV14 and TRBJ2-3; TRBD2 matches at 7 bases. Germline V gene lookup returns CDR1 SGHDN and CDR2 FVKESK. Trimming cost V 4 bases and J 10 bases; bases outside gene matches: 5. This CDR3 is 12 amino acids long. The CDR3 loop reads CASSPRAGAQYF. The CDR3 DNA follows: TGTGCCAGCAGCCCGAGGGCGGGGGCGCAGTATTTT.

J is TRBJ1-6 and V is TRBV30; D gene unclear. V lost 4 bases to trimming and J lost 7 bases, with 17 bases between them. This CDR3 is 15 amino acids long. Germline-derived CDR1 and CDR2 are GTSNPN and SVGIG (reference sequence). CDR3 nucleotide sequence: TGTGCCTGGACGGACGGGGTGGTTTTGAATTCACCCCTCCACTTT. It is translated as CAWTDGVVLNSPLHF.

J is TRBJ2-5 and V is TRBV19, with 9 bases fitting TRBD2. With the DNA end fitting TRBJ2-7 better, the J assignment may be wrong. Germline V gene lookup returns CDR1 LNHDA and CDR2 SQIVND (reference sequence). This CDR3 contains 14 residues. CDR3 protein: CASSNSGGAYEQYF. The CDR3 DNA is TGTGCCAGTAGTAATAGCGGGGGTGCTTACGAGCAGTACTTC.

There are a few counts of this clone. This chain uses TRBV19 with TRBJ2-5; possibly TRBD1 for D (6 bases). V lost 4 bases to trimming and J lost 5 bases, with 23 bases between them. The germline V gene has CDR1 LNHDA and CDR2 SQIVND (reference sequence). CDR3 length equals 17 residues. The CDR3 DNA follows: TGTGCCAGTAGTACCCCAACGGCACGGACAGTTAGGGAGACCCAGTACTTC. Its translation: CASSTPTARTVRETQYF.

This CDR3 is CASLQGGNTGELFF. The CDR3 bases are TGTGCCAGCTTGCAAGGGGGAAACACCGGGGAGCTGTTTTTT. V is TRBV18 and J is TRBJ2-2, with D tentatively TRBD1 (6 bases). Germline values: CDR1 KGHSH, CDR2 LQKENI. V was pared by 7 bases and J by 2 bases, with 11 bases between. This CDR3 contains 14 residues.

The chain joins TRBV5-4 to TRBJ2-7, with D tentatively TRBD2 (5 bases). Trimming took off 0 bases at V and 4 bases at J, with 11 bases between the two ends. CDR1 and CDR2 from the germline V gene are SGHNT and YYREEE (reference sequence). The CDR3 totals 14 residues. CDR3 DNA sequence: TGTGCCAGCAGCTTGGCGGGGTCTTATTACGAGCAGTACTTC. Its translation: CASSLAGSYYEQYF.

The V gene is TRBV5-3, the J gene TRBJ1-4; 8 bases map to TRBD1. TRBV5-3 is labeled an ORF, and its function is uncertain. J gave up 6 bases and V 5 bases, and 15 bases lay outside the gene matches. The CDR3 loop spans 17 amino acids. The CDR3 DNA sequence: TGTGCCAGAAGACGGGGGCGGCGTTCAGGGGGCGATGAAAAACTGTTTTTT. Amino acids: CARRRGRRSGGDEKLFF.